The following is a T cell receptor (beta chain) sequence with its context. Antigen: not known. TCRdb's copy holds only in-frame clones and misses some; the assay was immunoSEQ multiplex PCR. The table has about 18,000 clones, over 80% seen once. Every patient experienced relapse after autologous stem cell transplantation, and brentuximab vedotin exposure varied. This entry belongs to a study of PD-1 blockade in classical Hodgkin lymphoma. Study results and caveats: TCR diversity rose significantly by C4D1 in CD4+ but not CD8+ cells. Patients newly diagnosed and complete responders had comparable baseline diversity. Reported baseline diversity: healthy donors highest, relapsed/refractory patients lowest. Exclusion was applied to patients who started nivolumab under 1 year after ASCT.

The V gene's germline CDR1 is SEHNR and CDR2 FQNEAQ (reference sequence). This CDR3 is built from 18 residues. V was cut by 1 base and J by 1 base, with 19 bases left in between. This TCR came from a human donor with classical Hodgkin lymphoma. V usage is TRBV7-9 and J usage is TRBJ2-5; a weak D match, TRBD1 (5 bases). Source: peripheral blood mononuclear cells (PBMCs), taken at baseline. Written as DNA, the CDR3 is TGTGCCAGCAGCTTAGTGTTAGGCAGGGTCTATCTCCAAGAGACCCAGTACTTC. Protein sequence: CASSLVLGRVYLQETQYF.